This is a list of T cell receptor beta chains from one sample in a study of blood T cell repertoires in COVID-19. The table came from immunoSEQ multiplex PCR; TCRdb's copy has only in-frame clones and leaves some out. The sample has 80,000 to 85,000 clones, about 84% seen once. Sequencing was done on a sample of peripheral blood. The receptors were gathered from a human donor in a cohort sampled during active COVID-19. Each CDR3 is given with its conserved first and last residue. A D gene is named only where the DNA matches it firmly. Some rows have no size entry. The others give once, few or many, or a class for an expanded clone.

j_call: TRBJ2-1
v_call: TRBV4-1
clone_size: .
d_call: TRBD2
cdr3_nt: TGCGCCAGCAGCCAAGGGGGGGGGAAAACCTACAATGAGCAGTTCTTC
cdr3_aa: CASSQGGGKTYNEQFF

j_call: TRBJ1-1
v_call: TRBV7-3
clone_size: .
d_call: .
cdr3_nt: TGTGCCAGCAGCTTAATGACAGTCGGGAACACTGAAGCTTTCTTT
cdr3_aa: CASSLMTVGNTEAFF

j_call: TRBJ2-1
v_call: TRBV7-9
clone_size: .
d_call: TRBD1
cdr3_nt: TGTGCCAGCAGCCCTCACCGGGACAGGCCTTACAATGAGCAGTTCTTC
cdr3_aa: CASSPHRDRPYNEQFF

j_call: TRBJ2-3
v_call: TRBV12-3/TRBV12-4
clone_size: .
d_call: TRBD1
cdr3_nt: TGTGCCAGCAGTTTTCTCCAGGGGGCAGAAGAGTATTTT
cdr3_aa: CASSFLQGAEEYF

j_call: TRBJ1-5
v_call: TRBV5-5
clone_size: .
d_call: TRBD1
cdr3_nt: TGTGCCAGCAGCTGGGGGACAGGCAATCAGCCCCAGCATTTT
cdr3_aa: CASSWGTGNQPQHF

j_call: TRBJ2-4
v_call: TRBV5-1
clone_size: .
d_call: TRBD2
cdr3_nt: TGCGCCAGCAGCTTGGCCGGGGGACTAGCGGGGACCCGAGCCAAAAACATTCAGTACTTC
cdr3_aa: CASSLAGGLAGTRAKNIQYF

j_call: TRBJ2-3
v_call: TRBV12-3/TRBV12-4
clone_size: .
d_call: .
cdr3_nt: TGTGCCAGCAGTTGGGGGGGCGCAGATACGCAGTATTTT
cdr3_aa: CASSWGGADTQYF

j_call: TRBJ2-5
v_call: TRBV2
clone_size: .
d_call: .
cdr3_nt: TGTGCCCCGAGGGCAGAAGAGACCCAGTACTTC
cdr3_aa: CAPRAEETQYF

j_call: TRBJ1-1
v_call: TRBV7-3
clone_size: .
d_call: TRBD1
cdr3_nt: TGTGCCAGCAGTTCTACAGGGGGCGGGAACACTGAAGCTTTCTTT
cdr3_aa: CASSSTGGGNTEAFF

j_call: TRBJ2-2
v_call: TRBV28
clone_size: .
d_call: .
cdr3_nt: TGTGCCAGCAGTTTCCTCGGGGAGCTGTTTTTT
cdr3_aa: CASSFLGELFF

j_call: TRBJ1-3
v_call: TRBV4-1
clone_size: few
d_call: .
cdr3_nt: TGCGCCAGCAGCCGGGTAGCGGGGGCTGGAAACACCATATATTTT
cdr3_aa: CASSRVAGAGNTIYF

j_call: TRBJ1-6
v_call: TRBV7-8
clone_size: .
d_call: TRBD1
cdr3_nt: TGTGCCAGCAGCTCCAGCACCGGGACAGGGACGATGGTTTCACCCCTCCACTTT
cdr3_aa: CASSSSTGTGTMVSPLHF

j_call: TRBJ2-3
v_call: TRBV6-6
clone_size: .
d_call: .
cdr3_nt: TGTGCCAGCACGACTTCCACAGATACGCAGTATTTT
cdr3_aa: CASTTSTDTQYF

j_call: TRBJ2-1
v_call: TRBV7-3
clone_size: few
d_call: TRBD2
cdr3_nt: TGTGCCAGCAGTCCATTTAGCGGGGGGGCAGGAGAGCAGTTCTTC
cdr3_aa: CASSPFSGGAGEQFF

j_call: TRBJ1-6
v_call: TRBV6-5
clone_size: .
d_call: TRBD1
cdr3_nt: TGTGCCAGCAGTCTCGGGACAGCCAATTCACCCCTCCACTTT
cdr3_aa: CASSLGTANSPLHF

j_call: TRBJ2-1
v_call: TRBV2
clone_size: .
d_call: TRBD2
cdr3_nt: TGTGCCAGCAGTGAGGCTAGCGGGGGGACCTACAATGAGCAGTTCTTC
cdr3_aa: CASSEASGGTYNEQFF

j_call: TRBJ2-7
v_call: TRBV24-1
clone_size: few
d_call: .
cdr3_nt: TGTGCCACCAGTGACGGCGGCTACGAGCAGTACTTC
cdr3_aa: CATSDGGYEQYF

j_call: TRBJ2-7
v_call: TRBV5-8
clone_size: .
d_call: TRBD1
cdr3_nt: TGTGCCAGCAGCGGACGGACAGGGTCCTACGAGCAGTACTTC
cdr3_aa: CASSGRTGSYEQYF

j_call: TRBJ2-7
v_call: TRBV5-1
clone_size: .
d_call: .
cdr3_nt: TGCGCCAGCAGACCGGGGACTTTCTCCTACGAGCAGTACTTC
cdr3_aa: CASRPGTFSYEQYF

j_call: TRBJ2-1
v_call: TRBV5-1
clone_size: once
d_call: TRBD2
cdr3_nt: TGCGCCAGCAGCATTAGCGGGGACTCCTACAATGAGCAGTTCTTC
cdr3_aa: CASSISGDSYNEQFF

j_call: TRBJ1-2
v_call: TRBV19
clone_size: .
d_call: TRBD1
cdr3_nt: TGTGCCAGTTCTTTCCAGGGGGCGTCTAACTATGGCTACACCTTC
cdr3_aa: CASSFQGASNYGYTF

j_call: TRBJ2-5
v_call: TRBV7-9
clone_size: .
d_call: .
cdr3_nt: TGTGCCAGCAGCTTAGCGCACCTCGGGACCCAGTACTTC
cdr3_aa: CASSLAHLGTQYF

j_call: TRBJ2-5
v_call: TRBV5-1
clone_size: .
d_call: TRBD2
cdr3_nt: TGCGCCAGCAGCTACCCTACTAGCGGGATGGAGACCCAGTACTTC
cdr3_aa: CASSYPTSGMETQYF

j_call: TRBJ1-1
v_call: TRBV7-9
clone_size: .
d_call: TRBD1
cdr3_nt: TGTGCCAGCAGCTGGGACAGGGCCACTGAAGCTTTCTTT
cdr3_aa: CASSWDRATEAFF

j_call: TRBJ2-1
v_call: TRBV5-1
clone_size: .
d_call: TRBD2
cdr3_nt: TGCGCCAGCAGCCGGACAGCGGGGGGTTCCTACAATGAGCAGTTCTTC
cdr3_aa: CASSRTAGGSYNEQFF

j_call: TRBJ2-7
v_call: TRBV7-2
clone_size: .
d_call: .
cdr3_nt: TGTGCCAGCAGCTTTGGTAGGGGTGGCTACGAGCAGTACTTC
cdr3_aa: CASSFGRGGYEQYF

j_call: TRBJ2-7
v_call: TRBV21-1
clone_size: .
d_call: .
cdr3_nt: TGTGCCAGCAGCACTAGAGAGGGGGCCTACGAGCAGTACTTC
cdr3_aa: CASSTREGAYEQYF

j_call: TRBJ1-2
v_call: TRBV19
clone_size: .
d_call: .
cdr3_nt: TGTGCCAGTAGCCTATTACAGCCGAACTATGGCTACACCTTC
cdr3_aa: CASSLLQPNYGYTF

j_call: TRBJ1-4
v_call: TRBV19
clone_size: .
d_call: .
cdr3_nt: TGTGCCAGTAGAAAGGCGGACAGCCCTAATGAAAAACTGTTTTTT
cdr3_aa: CASRKADSPNEKLFF

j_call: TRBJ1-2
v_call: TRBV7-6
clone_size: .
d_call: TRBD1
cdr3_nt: TGTGCCAGCAGCACCCGACAGGGCTATGGCTACACCTTC
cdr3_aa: CASSTRQGYGYTF

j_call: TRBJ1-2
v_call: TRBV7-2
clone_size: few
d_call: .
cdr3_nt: TGTGCCAGCAGCTTAGCTGGGGAGGGCTACACCTTC
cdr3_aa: CASSLAGEGYTF

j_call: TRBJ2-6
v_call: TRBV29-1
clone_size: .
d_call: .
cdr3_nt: TGCAGCGTCAGGAGGGGATATACACACTCTGGGGCCAACGTCCTGACTTTC
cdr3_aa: CSVRRGYTHSGANVLTF

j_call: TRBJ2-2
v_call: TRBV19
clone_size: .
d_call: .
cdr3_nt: TGTGCCAGTAGCGCGACTGTCTCCGGGGAGCTGTTTTTT
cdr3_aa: CASSATVSGELFF

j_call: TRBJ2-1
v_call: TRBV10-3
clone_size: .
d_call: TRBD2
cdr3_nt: TGTGCCATCAGTGATGCGGGGGGCAATGAGCAGTTCTTC
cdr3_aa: CAISDAGGNEQFF

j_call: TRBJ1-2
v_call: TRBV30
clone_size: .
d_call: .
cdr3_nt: TGTGCCTGGAGTCGAGGGAACTATGGCTACACCTTC
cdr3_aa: CAWSRGNYGYTF

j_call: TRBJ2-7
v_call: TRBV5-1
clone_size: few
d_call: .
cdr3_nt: TGCGCCAGCAGCTTGGGAACGGGGGAGCAGTACTTC
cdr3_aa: CASSLGTGEQYF

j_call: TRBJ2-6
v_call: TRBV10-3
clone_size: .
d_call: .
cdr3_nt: TGTGCCATCAGTGTTAGCGCGGCGGCAGGGGCCAACGTCCTGACTTTC
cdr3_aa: CAISVSAAAGANVLTF

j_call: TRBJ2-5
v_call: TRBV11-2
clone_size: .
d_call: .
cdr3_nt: TGTGCCAGCAGCCTAGACAGGGAGACCCAGTACTTC
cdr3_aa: CASSLDRETQYF

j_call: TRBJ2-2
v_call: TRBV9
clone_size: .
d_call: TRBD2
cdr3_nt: TGTGCCAGCAGCTTGGGACTAGCGGTCACCGGGGAGCTGTTTTTT
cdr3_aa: CASSLGLAVTGELFF

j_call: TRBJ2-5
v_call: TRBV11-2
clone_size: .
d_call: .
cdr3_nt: TGTGCCAGCAGCTTGCCCCCGATGAGCGAGACCCAGTACTTC
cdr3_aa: CASSLPPMSETQYF

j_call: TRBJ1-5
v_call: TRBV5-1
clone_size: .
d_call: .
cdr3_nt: TGCGCCAGCAGCCTCGCGGGGGGGGGCAATCAGCCCCAGCATTTT
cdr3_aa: CASSLAGGGNQPQHF

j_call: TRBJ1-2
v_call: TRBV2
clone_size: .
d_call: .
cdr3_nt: TGTGCCAGCAGTGAATTACAGGGTAGAGGATATGGCTACACCTTC
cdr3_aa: CASSELQGRGYGYTF

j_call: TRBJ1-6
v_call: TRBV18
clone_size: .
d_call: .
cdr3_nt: TGTGCCAGCTCACCACGAGGAGATTCACCCCTCCACTTT
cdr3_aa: CASSPRGDSPLHF

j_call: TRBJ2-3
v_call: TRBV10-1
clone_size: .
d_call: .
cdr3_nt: TGCGCCAGCAGTGCGGTAGGGGGATCTAGCACAGATACGCAGTATTTT
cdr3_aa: CASSAVGGSSTDTQYF

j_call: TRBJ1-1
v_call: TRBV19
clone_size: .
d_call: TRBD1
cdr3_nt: TGTGCCAGTAGTACCGGGGACAGACTCGGCAAATCTGAAGCTTTCTTT
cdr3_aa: CASSTGDRLGKSEAFF

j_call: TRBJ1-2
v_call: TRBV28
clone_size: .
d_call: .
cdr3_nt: TGTGCCAGCAGTTTATTGGGGGCGGGTGGCTACACCTTC
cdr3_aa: CASSLLGAGGYTF

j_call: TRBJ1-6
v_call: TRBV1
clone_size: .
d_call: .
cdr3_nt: TGCACCCCCTTGGGACAACCCGTGTCTAATTCACCCCTCCACTTT
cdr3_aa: CTPLGQPVSNSPLHF

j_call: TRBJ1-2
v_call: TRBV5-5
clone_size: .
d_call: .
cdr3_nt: TGTGCCAGCAGCTTGCTTCCGGAGACTAACTATGGCTACACCTTC
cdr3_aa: CASSLLPETNYGYTF

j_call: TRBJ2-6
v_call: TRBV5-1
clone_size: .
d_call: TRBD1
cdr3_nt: TGCGCCAGCAGCTTGGCAGGGACAGGGGGCGCTGGGGCCAACGTCCTGACTTTC
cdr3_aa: CASSLAGTGGAGANVLTF

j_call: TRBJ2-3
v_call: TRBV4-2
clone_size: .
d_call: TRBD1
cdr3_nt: TGTGCCAGCACTCCAGGGGGCAGCGGGAGCACAGATACGCAGTATTTT
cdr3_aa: CASTPGGSGSTDTQYF

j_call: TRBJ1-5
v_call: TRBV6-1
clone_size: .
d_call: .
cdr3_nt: TGTGCCAGCAGTGAACGCGGGGGGAGTCAGCCCCAGCATTTT
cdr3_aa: CASSERGGSQPQHF

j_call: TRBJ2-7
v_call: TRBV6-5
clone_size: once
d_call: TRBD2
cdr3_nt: TGTGCCAGCAGTTTACTAGCGGGGGGGTCGTACGAGCAGTACTTC
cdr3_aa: CASSLLAGGSYEQYF

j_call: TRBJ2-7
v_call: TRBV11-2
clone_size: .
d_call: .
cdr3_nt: TGTGCCAGCAGGGCAGCGGGCGGAGAGCAGTACTTC
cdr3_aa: CASRAAGGEQYF

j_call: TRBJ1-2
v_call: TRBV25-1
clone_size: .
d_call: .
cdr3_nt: TGTGCCAGCAGTGAAAGGGGCAGAGAGTGGTATGGCTACACCTTC
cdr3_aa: CASSERGREWYGYTF

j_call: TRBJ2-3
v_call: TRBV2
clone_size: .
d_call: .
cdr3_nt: TGTGCCAGCAGTGCGGGGGTAGTAGATACGCAGTATTTT
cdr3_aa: CASSAGVVDTQYF